The rows below give T cell receptor beta chains drawn from one sample of a study of a mutant IDH1 vaccine in newly diagnosed glioma. Profiled with immunoSEQ multiplex PCR; TCRdb holds only in-frame clones, not every one. Of some 42,000 clones listed, approximately 82% were seen once; the top ten hold around 20%. These receptors lack a known antigen. This sample comprised PBMCs, obtained from a glioma patient whose treatment included an IDH1 peptide vaccine. All receptors derive from a man between 18 and 29 years old with glioma. Some clones in this sample may be carry-over from other donors' samples. Each CDR3 is given with its conserved first and last residue. A D gene is named only where the DNA matches it firmly. Size values are once, few and many counts, or a class for expanded clones, and some rows have none.

clone_size: NA
v_call: TRBV9
d_call: TRBD1
j_call: TRBJ2-2
cdr3_aa: CASSIGQGIGGELFF
cdr3_nt: TGTGCCAGCAGCATCGGACAGGGTATCGGAGGGGAGCTGTTTTTT

clone_size: NA
v_call: TRBV6-5
d_call: NA
j_call: TRBJ1-3
cdr3_aa: CATWGGPGNTIYF
cdr3_nt: TGTGCCACCTGGGGGGGACCTGGAAACACCATATATTTT

clone_size: NA
v_call: TRBV5-6
d_call: NA
j_call: TRBJ1-2
cdr3_aa: CASSLARREQARDGYTF
cdr3_nt: TGTGCCAGCAGCTTGGCCAGACGAGAACAGGCAAGGGATGGCTACACCTTC

clone_size: NA
v_call: TRBV19
d_call: NA
j_call: TRBJ2-5
cdr3_aa: CASSLGPQETQYF
cdr3_nt: TGTGCCAGTAGTCTTGGGCCCCAGGAGACCCAGTACTTC

clone_size: NA
v_call: TRBV6-6
d_call: NA
j_call: TRBJ1-2
cdr3_aa: CASNLQATNYGYTF
cdr3_nt: TGTGCCAGCAACTTACAGGCCACTAACTATGGCTACACCTTC

clone_size: once
v_call: TRBV15
d_call: NA
j_call: TRBJ1-5
cdr3_aa: CATSRGGDQPQHF
cdr3_nt: TGTGCCACCAGCAGAGGGGGGGACCAGCCCCAGCATTTT

clone_size: NA
v_call: TRBV4-3
d_call: NA
j_call: TRBJ2-7
cdr3_aa: CASSQDQGDYEQYF
cdr3_nt: TGCGCCAGCAGCCAAGACCAAGGGGACTACGAGCAGTACTTC

clone_size: once
v_call: TRBV6-5
d_call: NA
j_call: TRBJ2-5
cdr3_aa: CASSYSFLSLQETQYF
cdr3_nt: TGTGCCAGCAGTTACTCTTTCCTCTCTCTGCAAGAGACCCAGTACTTC

clone_size: NA
v_call: TRBV10-3
d_call: NA
j_call: TRBJ1-2
cdr3_aa: CAISQGSRAEGYNYGYTF
cdr3_nt: TGTGCCATCTCCCAGGGCAGCCGGGCCGAGGGTTATAACTATGGCTACACCTTC

clone_size: NA
v_call: TRBV2
d_call: NA
j_call: TRBJ2-7
cdr3_aa: CASSRLVLSF
cdr3_nt: TGTGCCAGCAGTCGACTAGTTCTGAGCTTC

clone_size: NA
v_call: TRBV9
d_call: NA
j_call: TRBJ1-4
cdr3_aa: CASSSFDREEKLFF
cdr3_nt: TGTGCCAGCAGCTCTTTCGACAGAGAGGAAAAACTGTTTTTT

clone_size: NA
v_call: TRBV7-9
d_call: TRBD1
j_call: TRBJ2-7
cdr3_aa: CASSPWTGASYEQYF
cdr3_nt: TGTGCCAGCAGCCCTTGGACAGGGGCCTCTTACGAGCAGTACTTC

clone_size: NA
v_call: TRBV5-1
d_call: TRBD1
j_call: TRBJ2-7
cdr3_aa: CASSLPGQGLYEQYF
cdr3_nt: TGCGCCAGCAGCTTACCGGGACAGGGGCTTTACGAGCAGTACTTC

clone_size: NA
v_call: TRBV7-6
d_call: TRBD1
j_call: TRBJ2-6
cdr3_aa: CASSLGGQGGSGANVLTF
cdr3_nt: TGTGCCAGCAGCTTAGGGGGACAGGGTGGATCAGGGGCCAACGTCCTGACTTTC

clone_size: NA
v_call: TRBV5-6
d_call: NA
j_call: TRBJ2-2
cdr3_aa: CASSSTFSRSRVTGELFF
cdr3_nt: TGTGCCAGCAGCTCTACTTTCTCCCGATCCAGAGTCACCGGGGAGCTGTTTTTT

clone_size: NA
v_call: TRBV5-1
d_call: NA
j_call: TRBJ1-1
cdr3_aa: CASSFSQKDTEAFF
cdr3_nt: TGCGCCAGCAGCTTCTCACAAAAGGACACTGAAGCTTTCTTT